This TCR beta chain was found in a study of cytomegalovirus exposure and HLA in healthy donors. Study-wide results and caveats: The study designated roughly 150 TCR beta chains cytomegalovirus-associated.

TCRdb's table, derived via immunoSEQ multiplex PCR, lists solely in-frame clones and lacks some. Of hundreds of thousands of clones in the sample, about 90% were seen once. As to this clone: Its antigen is currently unknown.

Donors were drawn from the approximately 120-subject validation cohort, separate from the approximately 670-subject first cohort. The CDR3 contains 17 residues. Unmatched junction bases numbered 8, after V lost 3 bases and J lost 6 bases. Germline V CDR1 and CDR2: LGHNA, YNFKEQ. The clonotype originates from a woman aged 25 to 39 in good health and CMV-seropositive. The chain carries TRBV4-2 and TRBJ2-3; 14 bases align to TRBD2. The sample comprised PBMCs. CDR3 region: CASSHSGTSGSGDTQYF. The CDR3, as DNA: TGTGCCAGCAGCCATTCCGGGACTAGCGGGAGTGGGGATACGCAGTATTTT.